This is a list of T cell receptor beta chains from one sample in a study of somatic mutations in cytotoxic T cells in rheumatoid arthritis. Only in-frame clones appear in the TCRdb table, and some are missing; sequencing was by immunoSEQ multiplex PCR. The table lists nearly 11,000 clones, roughly 79% of them singletons, with around 8.6% in the top ten. The sequencing sample was made of CD8+ T cells sorted from blood. The source is a woman aged 55 to 70 with rheumatoid arthritis. Each CDR3 is given with its conserved first and last residue. Each record gives: CDR3 length, V gene, J gene, clone size, D gene, CDR3 DNA, CDR3 protein. A D gene is named only where the DNA matches it firmly. Size tells how often a clone was seen (once, few, many) or the class of an expanded clone, and some rows leave it out.

17	TRBV5-6	TRBJ2-7	NA	NA	TGTGCCAGCAGCTTGGGAGGCGTAGGCAGGGGAAGTTACGAGCAGTACTTC	CASSLGGVGRGSYEQYF
16	TRBV5-1	TRBJ2-1	few	TRBD2	TGCGCCAGCACCAATCCAGGCGAGCGGGAAGGCTATGAGCAGTTCTTC	CASTNPGEREGYEQFF
15	TRBV7-9	TRBJ2-1	NA	NA	TGTGCCAGCAGCTTATTAGGGCAGGGGGGTCATGAGCAGTTCTTC	CASSLLGQGGHEQFF
16	TRBV11-2	TRBJ1-1	NA	NA	TGTGCCAGCAGCTTAGTACTCCCGCGGCAGAACACTGAAGCTTTCTTT	CASSLVLPRQNTEAFF
14	TRBV6-5	TRBJ2-7	NA	NA	TGTGCCAGCAGCACGACTAGGGCCCCCTACGAGCAGTACTTC	CASSTTRAPYEQYF
15	TRBV14	TRBJ1-2	NA	NA	TGTGCCAGCAGCCAAGATGACGGGGGGCCGGATGGCTACACCTTC	CASSQDDGGPDGYTF
13	TRBV5-5	TRBJ2-2	NA	NA	TGTGCCAGCAGCCGGGTCCTGGCCGGGGAGCTGTTTTTT	CASSRVLAGELFF
13	TRBV5-4	TRBJ2-7	NA	NA	TGTGCCAGCACCACCGGGGAGTCCTACGAGCAGTACTTC	CASTTGESYEQYF
15	TRBV19	TRBJ2-7	NA	NA	TGTGCCAGTAGTAATCGGGATGACCTTTTCTACGAGCAGTACTTC	CASSNRDDLFYEQYF
15	TRBV6-5	TRBJ1-2	NA	NA	TGTGCCAGCAGTTACTCCTCCCGGGGGAAGTATGGCTACACCTTC	CASSYSSRGKYGYTF
14	TRBV28	TRBJ2-1	NA	NA	TGTGCCAGCAGGAGCGAACTAGCTAACAATGAGCAGTTCTTC	CASRSELANNEQFF
14	TRBV27	TRBJ1-5	NA	NA	TGTGCCAGCAGCTACTCAGCACCGGGTCAGCCCCAGCATTTT	CASSYSAPGQPQHF
15	TRBV28	TRBJ2-5	NA	NA	TGTGCCAGCAGTTCACGACATCCCCCGGCGGAGACCCAGTACTTC	CASSSRHPPAETQYF
14	TRBV10-1	TRBJ2-1	few	NA	TGCGCCAGCGCTCCGGGATTGGACTACAATGAGCAGTTCTTC	CASAPGLDYNEQFF
16	TRBV2	TRBJ2-3	once	TRBD2	TGTGCCAGCAGTGAAGCCCTAGCGGGGATTGGGGATACGCAGTATTTT	CASSEALAGIGDTQYF
14	TRBV2	TRBJ2-3	NA	TRBD2	TGTGCCAGCAACCGGCTAGCGGGGCAGGATACGCAGTATTTT	CASNRLAGQDTQYF
16	TRBV7-8	TRBJ2-3	NA	TRBD2	TGTGCCAGCAGTCATCCCGGGACTAGGAGCACAGATACGCAGTATTTT	CASSHPGTRSTDTQYF
15	TRBV9	TRBJ2-1	NA	TRBD1	TGTGCCAGCAGCGGCGGGACAGGGGGCCTCAATGAGCAGTTCTTC	CASSGGTGGLNEQFF
15	TRBV19	TRBJ1-1	NA	NA	TGTGCCAGTAGTCCCCTTACAGGGTTGAACACTGAAGCTTTCTTT	CASSPLTGLNTEAFF
13	TRBV29-1	TRBJ2-1	NA	NA	TGCAGCGTTGAAGGCGGAGATCTGAATGAGCAGTTCTTC	CSVEGGDLNEQFF
14	TRBV5-1	TRBJ1-1	once	NA	TGCGCCAGCAGAATTACCAGGGGCAACACTGAAGCTTTCTTT	CASRITRGNTEAFF
16	TRBV6-5	TRBJ2-1	NA	NA	TGTGCCAGCAGTTCTGACCCAAACAGGGTAGACAATGAGCAGTTCTTC	CASSSDPNRVDNEQFF
12	TRBV2	TRBJ2-2	NA	NA	TGTGCCAGTGACAGAGCCACCGGGGAGCTGTTTTTT	CASDRATGELFF
15	TRBV11-2	TRBJ2-2	NA	NA	TGTGCCAGCAGCTTAGCGGGAGATCTGACCGGGGAGCTGTTTTTT	CASSLAGDLTGELFF
14	TRBV9	TRBJ2-3	NA	TRBD2	TGTGCCAGCAGCTTTAGCGGGAGAGCGGATACGCAGTATTTT	CASSFSGRADTQYF
15	TRBV6-4	TRBJ2-5	once	TRBD2	TGTGCCAGCAGCCCGCCTAGCGGGAGGGCGGAGACCCAGTACTTC	CASSPPSGRAETQYF
20	TRBV5-1	TRBJ2-6	NA	TRBD1	TGCGCCAGCAGCTTGCTAACAGGGGGCCGGGGACCTTCTGGGGCCAACGTCCTGACTTTC	CASSLLTGGRGPSGANVLTF
17	TRBV7-9	TRBJ2-1	once	TRBD2	TGTGCCAGCAGCTCAACCCCGCTGGCGGGAGTTTCTTATGAGCAGTTCTTC	CASSSTPLAGVSYEQFF
12	TRBV7-9	TRBJ1-5	NA	NA	TGTGCCAGTTCAGGGGCAATGGAGCCCCAGCATTTT	CASSGAMEPQHF
15	TRBV27	TRBJ2-5	NA	TRBD1	TGTGCCAGCAGTTTAGCCGGGACAGGGGAGGGCGTGCAGTACTTC	CASSLAGTGEGVQYF
13	TRBV28	TRBJ1-4	NA	NA	TGTGCCAGCAGTTTTCTGTCACGGGAAAAACTGTTTTTT	CASSFLSREKLFF
17	TRBV4-3	TRBJ2-1	NA	NA	TGCGCCAGCAGCCCCAGGCCGAGCGGGTCCTCCTACAATGAGCAGTTCTTC	CASSPRPSGSSYNEQFF
13	TRBV27	TRBJ2-7	NA	NA	TGTGCCAGCAGTTCCCTGAGCTCCTACGAGCAGTACTTC	CASSSLSSYEQYF
13	TRBV27	TRBJ1-1	NA	NA	TGTGCCAGCAGTACGACACGGAACACTGAAGCTTTCTTT	CASSTTRNTEAFF
15	TRBV28	TRBJ2-3	NA	TRBD2	TGTGCCAGCAGTCCCGGGACTAGCGAATCAGATACGCAGTATTTT	CASSPGTSESDTQYF
14	TRBV28	TRBJ2-7	NA	NA	TGTGCCAGCAGTGGGCGAGATTGGTCCTACGAGCAGTACTTC	CASSGRDWSYEQYF
17	TRBV11-2	TRBJ2-3	NA	TRBD1	TGTGCCAGCAGCTTACAAGGACCGGGACAGCGCACAGATACGCAGTATTTT	CASSLQGPGQRTDTQYF
15	TRBV9	TRBJ2-7	once	TRBD1	TGTGCCAGCAGCGTAGGAATTAGGGGGCAGGACGAGCAGTACTTC	CASSVGIRGQDEQYF
14	TRBV4-2	TRBJ2-7	NA	NA	TGTGCCAGCAGCCAAGAAGCAGGTCCCTACGAGCAGTACTTC	CASSQEAGPYEQYF
15	TRBV28	TRBJ2-5	NA	NA	TGTGCCAGCAGCGGAGGACAGTTCGGGGAAGAGACCCAGTACTTC	CASSGGQFGEETQYF
14	TRBV27	TRBJ2-2	once	NA	TGTGCCAGCAGTTATGGGAGTGTCACCGGGGAGCTGTTTTTT	CASSYGSVTGELFF
14	TRBV10-2	TRBJ1-1	NA	TRBD1	TGCGCCAGCAGCTGGACAGGGGAGAACACTGAAGCTTTCTTT	CASSWTGENTEAFF
16	TRBV14	TRBJ2-3	NA	NA	TGTGCCAGCAGTCCCTACCTCGGGACTAGCACAGATACGCAGTATTTT	CASSPYLGTSTDTQYF
13	TRBV9	TRBJ2-5	NA	NA	TGTGCCAGCAGCACACAACACAGCTGGCCCCAGTACTTC	CASSTQHSWPQYF
14	TRBV10-2	TRBJ2-2	NA	TRBD2	TGCGCCACCGTCGCGGGAGGGTTGGGCGGGGAGCTGCTTTTT	CATVAGGLGGELLF
15	TRBV5-1	TRBJ2-1	once	TRBD1	TGCGCCAGCCTCCAAGGACAGGGTTCCTACAATGAGCAGTTCTTC	CASLQGQGSYNEQFF
16	TRBV13	TRBJ2-1	NA	TRBD2	TGTGCCAGCAGCTTAGATGGGACTAGCGGGATGAATGAGCAGTTCTTC	CASSLDGTSGMNEQFF
14	TRBV28	TRBJ1-3	NA	NA	TGTGCCAGCAGTTTTGAGGGTTTTGGAAACACCATATATTTT	CASSFEGFGNTIYF
11	TRBV28	TRBJ2-1	few	NA	TGTGCCAGCAGTCTACTTGGTGAGCAGTTCTTC	CASSLLGEQFF
13	TRBV30	TRBJ2-1	NA	TRBD2	TGTGCCGGTTTAGCGGGAGATGCAAATGAGCAGTTCTTC	CAGLAGDANEQFF
13	TRBV29-1	TRBJ2-7	few	TRBD2	TGCAGCGTCCCTAGCGGGAGCTCCTACGAGCAGTACTTC	CSVPSGSSYEQYF
14	TRBV6-1	TRBJ2-7	NA	TRBD2	TGTGCCAGCAGCCCGCGGGAGGCCTTCTACGAGCAGTACTTC	CASSPREAFYEQYF
13	TRBV6-5	TRBJ1-1	NA	NA	TGTGCCAGCAGTTACGGGGCAGGCACTGAAGCTTTCTTT	CASSYGAGTEAFF
13	TRBV30	TRBJ2-7	NA	NA	TGTGCCTGGAAGCAGGGCGCGGGGAACGAGCAGTACTTC	CAWKQGAGNEQYF